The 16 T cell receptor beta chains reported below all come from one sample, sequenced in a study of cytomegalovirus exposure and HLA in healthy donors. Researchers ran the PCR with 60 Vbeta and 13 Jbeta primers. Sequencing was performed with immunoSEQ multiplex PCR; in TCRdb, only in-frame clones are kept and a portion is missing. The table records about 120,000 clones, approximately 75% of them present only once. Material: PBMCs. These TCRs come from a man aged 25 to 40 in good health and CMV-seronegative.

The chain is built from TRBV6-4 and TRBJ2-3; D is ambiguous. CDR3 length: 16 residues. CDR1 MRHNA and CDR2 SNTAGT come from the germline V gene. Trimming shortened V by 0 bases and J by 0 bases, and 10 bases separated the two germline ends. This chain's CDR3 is CASSDSGDFSTDTQYF. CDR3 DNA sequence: TGTGCCAGCAGTGACTCAGGAGACTTTAGCACAGATACGCAGTATTTT.

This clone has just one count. CDR3 nucleotides: TGTGCCTGGAGGAACACCTACGAGCAGTACTTC. It yields the protein CAWRNTYEQYF. The chain carries TRBV30 and TRBJ2-7; D is undetermined. This CDR3 is 11 amino acids long. Germline loops: CDR1 GTSNPN, CDR2 SVGIG (reference sequence). The V and J ends lost 3 bases and 2 bases respectively, with 5 bases between them.

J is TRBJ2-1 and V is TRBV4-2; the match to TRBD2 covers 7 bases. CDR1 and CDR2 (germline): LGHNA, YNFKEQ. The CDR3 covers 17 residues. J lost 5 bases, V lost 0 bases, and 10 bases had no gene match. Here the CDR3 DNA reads TGTGCCAGCAGCCAAGAGCTATCCCGGGACTACAACAATGAGCAGTTCTTC. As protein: CASSQELSRDYNNEQFF.

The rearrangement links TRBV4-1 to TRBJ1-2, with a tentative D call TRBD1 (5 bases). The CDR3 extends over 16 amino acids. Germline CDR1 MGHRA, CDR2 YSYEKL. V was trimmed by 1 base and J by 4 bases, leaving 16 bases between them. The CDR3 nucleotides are TGCGCCAGCAGCCAAGGGCAAACAGGTTACGGCTATGGCTACACCTTC. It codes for CASSQGQTGYGYGYTF.

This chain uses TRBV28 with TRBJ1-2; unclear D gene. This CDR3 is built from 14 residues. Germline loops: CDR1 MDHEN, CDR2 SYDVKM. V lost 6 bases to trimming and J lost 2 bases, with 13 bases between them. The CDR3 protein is CASRSSGGNYGYTF. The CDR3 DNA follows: TGTGCCAGCAGGTCCTCCGGAGGGAACTATGGCTACACCTTC.

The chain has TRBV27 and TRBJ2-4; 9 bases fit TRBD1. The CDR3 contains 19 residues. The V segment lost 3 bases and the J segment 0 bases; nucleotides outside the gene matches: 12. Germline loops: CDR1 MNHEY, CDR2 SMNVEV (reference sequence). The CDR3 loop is CASSFRDRVEDLAKNIQYF. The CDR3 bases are TGTGCCAGCAGTTTCCGGGACAGGGTGGAGGACCTAGCCAAAAACATTCAGTACTTC.

The CDR3 sequence: CASSPRLAGISYEQYF. The CDR3 coding sequence is TGTGCCAGCAGCCCTCGACTAGCGGGGATCTCCTACGAGCAGTACTTC. The chain uses TRBV5-4 and TRBJ2-5; 11 bases map to TRBD2. TRBJ2-7 matches the DNA end more closely, so the J call is doubtful. Germline values: CDR1 SGHNT, CDR2 YYREEE (reference sequence). The CDR3 is 16 residues long.

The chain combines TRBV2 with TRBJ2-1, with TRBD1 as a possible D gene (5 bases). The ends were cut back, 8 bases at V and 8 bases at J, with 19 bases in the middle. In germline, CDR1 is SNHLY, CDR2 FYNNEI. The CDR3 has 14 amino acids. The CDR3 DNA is TGTGCCAGCCCCACTTCCACAGGCCCCGATGAGCAGTTCTTC. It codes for CASPTSTGPDEQFF.

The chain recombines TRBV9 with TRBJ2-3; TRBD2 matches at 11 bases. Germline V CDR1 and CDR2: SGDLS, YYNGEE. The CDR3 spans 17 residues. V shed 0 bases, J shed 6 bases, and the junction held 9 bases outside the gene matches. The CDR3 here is CASSVAGFASGGDTQYF. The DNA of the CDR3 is TGTGCCAGCAGCGTAGCCGGGTTTGCTAGCGGGGGGGATACGCAGTATTTT.

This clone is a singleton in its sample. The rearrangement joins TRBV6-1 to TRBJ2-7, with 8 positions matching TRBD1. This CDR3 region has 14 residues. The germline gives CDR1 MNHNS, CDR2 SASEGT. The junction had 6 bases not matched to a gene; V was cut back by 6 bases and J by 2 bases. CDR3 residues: CASSATGVPYEQYF. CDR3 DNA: TGTGCCAGCAGCGCGACAGGGGTCCCCTACGAGCAGTACTTC.

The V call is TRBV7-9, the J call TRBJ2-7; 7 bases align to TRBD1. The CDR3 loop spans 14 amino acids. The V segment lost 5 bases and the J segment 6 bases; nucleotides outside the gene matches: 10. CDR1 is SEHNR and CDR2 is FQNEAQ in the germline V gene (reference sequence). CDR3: CASSQGGRQGEQYF. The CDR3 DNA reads TGTGCCAGCAGCCAAGGGGGCCGGCAGGGCGAGCAGTACTTC.

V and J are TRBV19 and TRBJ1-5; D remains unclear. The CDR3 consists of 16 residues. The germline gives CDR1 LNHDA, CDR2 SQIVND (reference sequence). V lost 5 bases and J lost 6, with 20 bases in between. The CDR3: CASSDMRTGSPQPQHF. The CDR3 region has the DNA TGTGCCAGTAGTGATATGCGAACGGGGAGCCCTCAGCCCCAGCATTTT.

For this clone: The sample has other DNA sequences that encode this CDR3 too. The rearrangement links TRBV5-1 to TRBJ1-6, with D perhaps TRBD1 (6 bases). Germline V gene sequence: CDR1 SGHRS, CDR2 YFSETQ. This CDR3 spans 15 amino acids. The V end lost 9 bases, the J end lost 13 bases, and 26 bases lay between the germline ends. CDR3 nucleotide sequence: TGCGCCACCACCCCCACCGGGACAAAAGGTTCGCCCCTCCACTTT. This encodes CATTPTGTKGSPLHF.

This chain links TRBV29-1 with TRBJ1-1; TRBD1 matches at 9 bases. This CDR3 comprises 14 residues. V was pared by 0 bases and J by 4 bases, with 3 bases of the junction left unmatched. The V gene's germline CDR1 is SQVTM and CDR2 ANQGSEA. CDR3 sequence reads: CSVEDATGGTEAFF. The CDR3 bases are TGCAGCGTTGAAGATGCGACAGGGGGCACTGAAGCTTTCTTT.

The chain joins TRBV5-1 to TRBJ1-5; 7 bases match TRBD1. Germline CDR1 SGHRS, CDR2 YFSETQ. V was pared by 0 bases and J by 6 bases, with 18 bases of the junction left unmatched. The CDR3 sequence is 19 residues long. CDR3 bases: TGCGCCAGCAGCTTGGGTCCCAGGGTAGGGGGCCCGTTGAGTCAGCCCCAGCATTTT. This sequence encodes CASSLGPRVGGPLSQPQHF.

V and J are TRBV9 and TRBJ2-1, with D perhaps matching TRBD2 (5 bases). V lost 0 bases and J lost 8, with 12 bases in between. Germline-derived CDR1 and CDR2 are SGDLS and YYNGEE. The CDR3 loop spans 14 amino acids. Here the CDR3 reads CASSVAQLGDEQFF. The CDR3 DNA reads TGTGCCAGCAGCGTAGCCCAATTGGGAGATGAGCAGTTCTTC. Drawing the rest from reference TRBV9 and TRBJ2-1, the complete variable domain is DSGVTQTPKHLITATGQRVTLRCSPRSGDLSVYWYQQSLDQGLQFLIQYYNGEERAKGNILERFSAQQFPDLHSELNLSSLELGDSALYFCASSVAQLGDEQFFGPGTRLTVL.